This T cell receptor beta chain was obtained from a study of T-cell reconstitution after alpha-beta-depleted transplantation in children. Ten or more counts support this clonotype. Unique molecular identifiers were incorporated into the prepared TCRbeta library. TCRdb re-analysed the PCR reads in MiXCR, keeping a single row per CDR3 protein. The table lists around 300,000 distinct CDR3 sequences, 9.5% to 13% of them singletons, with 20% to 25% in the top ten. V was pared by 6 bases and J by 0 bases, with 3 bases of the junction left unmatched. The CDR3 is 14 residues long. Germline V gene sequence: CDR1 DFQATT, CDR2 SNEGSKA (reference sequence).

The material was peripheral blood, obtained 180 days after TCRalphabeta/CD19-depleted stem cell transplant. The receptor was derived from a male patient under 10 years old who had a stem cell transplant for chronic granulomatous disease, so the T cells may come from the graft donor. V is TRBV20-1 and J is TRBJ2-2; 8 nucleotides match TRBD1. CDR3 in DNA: TGCAGTGCAACAGGGGGATCGAACACCGGGGAGCTGTTTTTT. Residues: CSATGGSNTGELFF.